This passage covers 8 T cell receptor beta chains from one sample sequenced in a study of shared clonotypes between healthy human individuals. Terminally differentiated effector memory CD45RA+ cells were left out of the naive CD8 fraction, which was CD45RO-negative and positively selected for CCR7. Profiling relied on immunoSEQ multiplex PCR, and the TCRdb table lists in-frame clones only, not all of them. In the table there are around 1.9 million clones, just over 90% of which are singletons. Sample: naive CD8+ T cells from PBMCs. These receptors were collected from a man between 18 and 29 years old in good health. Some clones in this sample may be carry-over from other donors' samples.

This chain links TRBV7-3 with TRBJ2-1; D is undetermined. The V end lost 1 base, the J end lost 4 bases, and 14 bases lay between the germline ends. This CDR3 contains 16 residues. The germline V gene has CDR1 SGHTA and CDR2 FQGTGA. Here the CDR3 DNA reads TGTGCCAGCAGCTTAATAGGCGGCTATGGATACAATGAGCAGTTCTTC. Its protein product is CASSLIGGYGYNEQFF.

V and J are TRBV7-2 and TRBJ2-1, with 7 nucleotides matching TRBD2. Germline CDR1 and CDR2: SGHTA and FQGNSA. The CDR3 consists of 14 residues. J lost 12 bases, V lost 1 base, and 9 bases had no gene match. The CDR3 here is CASSLVGRPRWQFF. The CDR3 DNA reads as TGTGCCAGCAGCTTAGTCGGGAGGCCCCGATGGCAGTTCTTC.

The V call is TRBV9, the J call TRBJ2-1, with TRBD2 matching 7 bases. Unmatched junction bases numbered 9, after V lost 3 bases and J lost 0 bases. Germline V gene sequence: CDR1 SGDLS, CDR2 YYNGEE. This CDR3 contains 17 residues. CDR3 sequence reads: CASSADLGGSSYNEQFF. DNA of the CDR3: TGTGCCAGCAGCGCGGACCTCGGGGGGAGCTCCTACAATGAGCAGTTCTTC.

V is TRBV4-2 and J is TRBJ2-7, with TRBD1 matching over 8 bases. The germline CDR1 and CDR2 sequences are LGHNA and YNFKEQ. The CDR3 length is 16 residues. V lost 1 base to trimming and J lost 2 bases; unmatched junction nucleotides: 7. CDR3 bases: TGTGCCAGCAGCCAAGCTTTGAGCAGGGGGCCCTACGAGCAGTACTTC. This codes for CASSQALSRGPYEQYF.

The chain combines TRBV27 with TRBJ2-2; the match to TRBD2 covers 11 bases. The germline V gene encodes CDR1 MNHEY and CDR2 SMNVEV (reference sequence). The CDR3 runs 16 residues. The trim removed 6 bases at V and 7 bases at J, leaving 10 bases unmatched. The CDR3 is CASSLRLAGIIGELFF. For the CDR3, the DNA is TGTGCCAGCAGCCTCAGACTAGCGGGGATCATCGGGGAGCTGTTTTTT.

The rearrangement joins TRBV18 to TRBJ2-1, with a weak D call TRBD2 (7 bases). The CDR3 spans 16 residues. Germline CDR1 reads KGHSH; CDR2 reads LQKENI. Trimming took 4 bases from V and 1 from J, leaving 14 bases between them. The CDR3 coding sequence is TGTGCCAGCTCACGAGGAGGGAGGGGGTCCTACAATGAGCAGTTCTTC. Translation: CASSRGGRGSYNEQFF.

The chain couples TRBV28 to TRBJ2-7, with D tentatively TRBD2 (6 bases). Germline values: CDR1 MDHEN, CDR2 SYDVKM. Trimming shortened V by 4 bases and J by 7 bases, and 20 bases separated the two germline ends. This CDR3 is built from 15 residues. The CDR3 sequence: CASSSPGTGVVEQYF. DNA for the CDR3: TGTGCCAGCAGTTCACCCGGGACGGGAGTCGTGGAGCAGTACTTC.

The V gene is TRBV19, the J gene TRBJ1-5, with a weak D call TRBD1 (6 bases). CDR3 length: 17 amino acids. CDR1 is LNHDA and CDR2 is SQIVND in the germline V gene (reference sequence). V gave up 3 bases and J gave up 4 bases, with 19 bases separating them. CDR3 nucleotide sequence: TGTGCCAGTAGTATTTCTGGTGGCAGGGGACTGAATCAGCCCCAGCATTTT. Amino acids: CASSISGGRGLNQPQHF.